The present T cell receptor beta chain was sequenced within a study of T cells in narcolepsy. Study as a whole: Donors had narcolepsy type 1 or type 2, or were healthy controls. Study outcomes and limitations: Some memory CD4+ repertoires had no autoreactive clone sequences. Autoreactive HCRT-specific and TRIB2-specific clonotypes were marked in same-patient CSF-versus-blood CD4+ comparisons. Blood of same and different patients, but not healthy controls, reportedly held recurring autoreactive clonotypes.

Germline V gene data show CDR1 as SGHTA and CDR2 as FQGTGA. Trimming cost V 2 bases and J 7 bases; bases outside gene matches: 10. The CDR3 consists of 16 residues. Notes on this clone: Its antigen is currently unknown.

Assay used: immunoSEQ multiplex PCR; TCRdb lists only in-frame clones, some missing. The sample contains some 30,000 clones, approximately 85% of which appear only once. The receptor comes from a human donor with narcolepsy. The specimen sequenced was CD45RA- memory CD4+ T cells from PBMCs. The chain joins TRBV7-3 to TRBJ2-1; 8 bases agree with TRBD2. In DNA, the CDR3 is TGTGCCAGCAGCTTATTTCTAGCGGGTATAGGGAATGAGCAGTTCTTC. Its translation is CASSLFLAGIGNEQFF.